The clone carrying this T cell receptor beta chain has a count of ten or more. The CDR3 consists of 15 residues. V gave up 3 bases and J gave up 2 bases; unmatched junction bases: 6. CDR1 SGDLS and CDR2 YYNGEE come from the germline V gene. The data stem from a study of CD8 T cells in ankylosing spondylitis. In TCRdb, the 5' RACE reads were re-called with MiXCR into one record per CDR3 protein. The table has tens of thousands of distinct CDR3 sequences, roughly 3.1% seen once. The clonotype was recovered from a male donor with ankylosing spondylitis or in good health (not recorded which). The chain couples TRBV9 to TRBJ2-3, with TRBD2 matching 7 bases. Source material: blood, either unsorted or a sorted T cell fraction (not recorded which). This CDR3 is CASSESGTPTDTQYF. The DNA of the CDR3 is TGTGCCAGCAGCGAAAGCGGGACCCCCACAGATACGCAGTATTTT. The complete variable domain, with remaining parts taken from reference TRBV9 and TRBJ2-3, reads DSGVTQTPKHLITATGQRVTLRCSPRSGDLSVYWYQQSLDQGLQFLIQYYNGEERAKGNILERFSAQQFPDLHSELNLSSLELGDSALYFCASSESGTPTDTQYFGPGTRLTVL.